This T cell receptor (beta chain) was recorded in a study of cytomegalovirus exposure and HLA in healthy donors. This clone occurred a few times. Its antigen is not identified. This table comes from immunoSEQ multiplex PCR, and its TCRdb copy is limited to in-frame clones, with some not included. The sample has roughly 270,000 clones, 85% to 90% seen once. Study-wide points: Whilst most TCR sequences proved rare, a subset of public TCRs occurred across many donors. In the roughly 120 validation repertoires, a later analysis found that first-cohort TCR clusters tended to co-occur.

The sequenced material came from PBMCs. This TCR came from a young woman in good health and CMV-seronegative.

CDR3 nucleotide sequence: TGCAGCGTGGGGGGGGGTTTATATGGCTACACCTTC. Its protein is CSVGGGLYGYTF. The rearrangement links TRBV29-1 to TRBJ1-2; TRBD1 is a possible D gene (5 bases). Germline V gene sequence: CDR1 SQVTM, CDR2 ANQGSEA. Trimming took off 6 bases at V and 5 bases at J, with 13 bases between the two ends. The CDR3 is made up of 12 amino acids.